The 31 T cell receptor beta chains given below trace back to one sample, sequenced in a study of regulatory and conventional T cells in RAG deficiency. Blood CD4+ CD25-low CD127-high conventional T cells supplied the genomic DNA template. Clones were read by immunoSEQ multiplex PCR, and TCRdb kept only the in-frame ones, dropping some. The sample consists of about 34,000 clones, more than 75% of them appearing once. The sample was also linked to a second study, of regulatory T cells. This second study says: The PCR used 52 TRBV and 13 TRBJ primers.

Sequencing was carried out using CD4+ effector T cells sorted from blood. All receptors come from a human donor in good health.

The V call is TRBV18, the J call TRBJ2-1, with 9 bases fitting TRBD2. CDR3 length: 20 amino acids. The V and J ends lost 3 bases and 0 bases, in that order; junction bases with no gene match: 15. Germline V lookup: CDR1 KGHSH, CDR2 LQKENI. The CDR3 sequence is CASSPPSGSGGASSYNEQFF. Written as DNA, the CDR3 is TGTGCCAGCTCACCGCCCTCTGGTAGCGGGGGAGCGAGCTCCTACAATGAGCAGTTCTTC.

The CDR3 bases are TGTGCCAGCAGCTTAGGGTTAGCGGGCTCAAAAGAGACCCAGTACTTC. Amino acid sequence: CASSLGLAGSKETQYF. The chain combines TRBV7-6 with TRBJ2-5; 7 bases align to TRBD2. Germline lookup yields CDR1 SGHVS and CDR2 FNYEAQ. The length of the CDR3 is 16 residues. Trimming at V came to 1 base and at J to 3 bases, leaving 8 bases not matched to a gene.

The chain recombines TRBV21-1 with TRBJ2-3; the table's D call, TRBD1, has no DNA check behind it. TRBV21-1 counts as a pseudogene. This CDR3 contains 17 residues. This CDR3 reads CASSMGWQGDLTDTQYF. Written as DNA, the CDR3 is TGTGCCAGCAGCATGGGTTGGCAGGGGGATCTGACAGATACGCAGTATTTT.

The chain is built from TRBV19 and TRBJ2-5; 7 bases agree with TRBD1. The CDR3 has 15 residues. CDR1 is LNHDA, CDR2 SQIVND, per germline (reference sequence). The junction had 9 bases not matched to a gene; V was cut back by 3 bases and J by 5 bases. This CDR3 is CASSMNRGPGETQYF. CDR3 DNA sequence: TGTGCCAGTAGTATGAACAGGGGACCGGGCGAGACCCAGTACTTC. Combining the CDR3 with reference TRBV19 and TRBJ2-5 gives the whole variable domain DGGITQSPKYLFRKEGQNVTLSCEQNLNHDAMYWYRQDPGQGLRLIYYSQIVNDFQKGDIAEGYSVSREKKESFPLTVTSAQKNPTAFYLCASSMNRGPGETQYFGPGTRLLVL.

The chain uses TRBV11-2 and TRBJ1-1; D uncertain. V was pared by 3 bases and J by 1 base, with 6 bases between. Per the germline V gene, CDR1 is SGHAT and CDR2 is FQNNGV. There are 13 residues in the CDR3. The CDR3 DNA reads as TGTGCCAGCAGCTTCATCGGGAACACTGAAGCTTTCTTT. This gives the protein CASSFIGNTEAFF.

The CDR3 bases are TGTGCCAGCTCACCCCCCACCGGGACAGGGGTTCCCTACAATGAGCAGTTCTTC. Translated: CASSPPTGTGVPYNEQFF. The chain combines TRBV18 with TRBJ2-1, with 10 positions matching TRBD1. The CDR3 length is 18 residues. The junction had 10 bases not matched to a gene; V was cut back by 3 bases and J by 2 bases. The germline CDR1 and CDR2 sequences are KGHSH and LQKENI.

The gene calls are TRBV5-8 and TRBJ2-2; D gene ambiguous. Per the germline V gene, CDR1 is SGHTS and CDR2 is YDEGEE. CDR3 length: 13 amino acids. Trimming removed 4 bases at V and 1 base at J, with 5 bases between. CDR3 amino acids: CASSRVNTGELFF. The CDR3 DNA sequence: TGTGCCAGCAGCCGGGTGAACACCGGGGAGCTGTTTTTT.

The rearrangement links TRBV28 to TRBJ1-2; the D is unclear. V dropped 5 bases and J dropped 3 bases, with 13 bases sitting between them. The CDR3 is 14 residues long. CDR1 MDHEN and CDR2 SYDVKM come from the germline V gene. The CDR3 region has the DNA TGTGCCAGCAGTGGGCGGGTTAGGCACTATGGCTACACCTTC. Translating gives CASSGRVRHYGYTF.

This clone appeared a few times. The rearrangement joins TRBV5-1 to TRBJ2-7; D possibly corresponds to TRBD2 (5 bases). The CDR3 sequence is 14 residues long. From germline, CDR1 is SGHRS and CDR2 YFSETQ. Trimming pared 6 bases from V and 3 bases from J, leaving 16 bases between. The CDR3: CASTRPEGGYEQYF. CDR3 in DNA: TGCGCCAGCACTCGACCTGAGGGCGGCTACGAGCAGTACTTC.

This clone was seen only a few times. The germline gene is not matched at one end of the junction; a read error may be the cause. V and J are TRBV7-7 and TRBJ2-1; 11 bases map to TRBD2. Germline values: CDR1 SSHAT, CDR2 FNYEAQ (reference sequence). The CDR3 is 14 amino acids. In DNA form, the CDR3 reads TGTGCTAGCAGCCCTAGCGGGGGGAGCAATGAGCAGTTCTTC. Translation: CASSPSGGSNEQFF.

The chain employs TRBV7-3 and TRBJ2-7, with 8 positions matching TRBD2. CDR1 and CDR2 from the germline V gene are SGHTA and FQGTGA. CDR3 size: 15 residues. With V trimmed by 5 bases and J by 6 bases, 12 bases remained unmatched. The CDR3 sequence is CASSPGLVREGEQYF. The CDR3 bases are TGTGCCAGCAGCCCGGGACTAGTCCGGGAAGGCGAGCAGTACTTC.

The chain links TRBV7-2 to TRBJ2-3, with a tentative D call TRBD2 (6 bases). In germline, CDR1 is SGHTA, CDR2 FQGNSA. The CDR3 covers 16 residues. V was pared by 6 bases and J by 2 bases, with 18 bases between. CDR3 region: CASRLQGRGYTDTQYF. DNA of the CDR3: TGTGCCAGCAGGCTCCAAGGGCGGGGTTACACAGATACGCAGTATTTT.

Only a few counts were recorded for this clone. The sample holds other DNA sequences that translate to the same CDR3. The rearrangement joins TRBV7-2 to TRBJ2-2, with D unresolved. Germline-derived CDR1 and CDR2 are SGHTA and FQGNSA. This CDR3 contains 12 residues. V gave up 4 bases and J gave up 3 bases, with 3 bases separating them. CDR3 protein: CASSSDTGELFF. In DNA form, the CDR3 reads TGTGCCAGCAGCTCTGACACCGGGGAGCTGTTTTTT.

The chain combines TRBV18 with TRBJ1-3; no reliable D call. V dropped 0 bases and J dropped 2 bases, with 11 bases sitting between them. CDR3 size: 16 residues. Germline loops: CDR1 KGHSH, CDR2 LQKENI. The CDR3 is CASSPPEGITGNTIYF. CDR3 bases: TGTGCCAGCTCACCACCGGAGGGTATTACTGGAAACACCATATATTTT.

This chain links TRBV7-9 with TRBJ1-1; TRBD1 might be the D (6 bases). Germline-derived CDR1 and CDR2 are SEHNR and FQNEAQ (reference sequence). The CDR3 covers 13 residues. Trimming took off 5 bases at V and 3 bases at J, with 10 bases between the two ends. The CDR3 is CASSEQGDTEAFF. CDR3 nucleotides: TGTGCCAGCAGCGAACAGGGAGACACTGAAGCTTTCTTT. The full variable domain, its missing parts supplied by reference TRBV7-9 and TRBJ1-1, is DTGVSQNPRHKITKRGQNVTFRCDPISEHNRLYWYRQTLGQGPEFLTYFQNEAQLEKSRLLSDRFSAERPKGSFSTLEIQRTEQGDSAMYLCASSEQGDTEAFFGQGTRLTVV.

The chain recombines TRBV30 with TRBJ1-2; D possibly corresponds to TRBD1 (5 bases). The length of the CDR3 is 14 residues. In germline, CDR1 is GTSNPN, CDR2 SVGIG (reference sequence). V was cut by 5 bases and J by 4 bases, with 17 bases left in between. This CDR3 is CAWALRGSVYGYTF. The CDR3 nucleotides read TGTGCCTGGGCCCTGAGGGGATCCGTCTATGGCTACACCTTC.

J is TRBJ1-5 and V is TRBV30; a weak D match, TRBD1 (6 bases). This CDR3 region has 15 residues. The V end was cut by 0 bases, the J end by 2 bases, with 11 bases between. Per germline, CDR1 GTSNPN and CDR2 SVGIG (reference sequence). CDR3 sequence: CAWSVGRQGNQPQHF. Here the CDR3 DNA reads TGTGCCTGGAGTGTAGGAAGACAGGGCAATCAGCCCCAGCATTTT.

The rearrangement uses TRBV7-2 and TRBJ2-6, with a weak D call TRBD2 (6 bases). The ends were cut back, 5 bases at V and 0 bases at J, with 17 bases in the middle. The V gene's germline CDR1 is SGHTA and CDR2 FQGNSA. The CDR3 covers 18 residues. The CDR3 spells CASSPLFVGSSGANVLTF. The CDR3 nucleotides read TGTGCCAGCAGCCCGCTATTCGTCGGGAGCTCTGGGGCCAACGTCCTGACTTTC.

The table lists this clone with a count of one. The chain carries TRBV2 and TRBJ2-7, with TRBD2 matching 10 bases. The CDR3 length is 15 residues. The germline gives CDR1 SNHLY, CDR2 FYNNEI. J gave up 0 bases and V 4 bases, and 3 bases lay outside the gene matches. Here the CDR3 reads CASSVSGGYSYEQYF. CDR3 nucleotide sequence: TGTGCCAGCAGTGTTAGCGGGGGGTACTCCTACGAGCAGTACTTC.

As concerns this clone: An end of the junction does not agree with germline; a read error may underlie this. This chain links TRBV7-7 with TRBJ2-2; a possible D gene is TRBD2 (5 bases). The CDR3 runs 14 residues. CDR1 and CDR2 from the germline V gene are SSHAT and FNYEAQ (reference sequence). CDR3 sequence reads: CASSLALGTGELFF. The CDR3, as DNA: TGTGCTAGCAGCTTAGCGCTGGGGACCGGGGAGCTGTTTTTT.

The CDR3 nucleotides read TGTGCCAGCAGTCACAGGGTTGAGGTGGGAGATACGCAGTATTTT. Its translation: CASSHRVEVGDTQYF. The V call is TRBV5-6, the J call TRBJ2-3; the D gene is possibly TRBD1 (6 bases). Trimming took off 5 bases at V and 5 bases at J, with 18 bases between the two ends. CDR1 and CDR2 from the germline V gene are SGHDT and YYEEEE. The CDR3 runs 15 residues.

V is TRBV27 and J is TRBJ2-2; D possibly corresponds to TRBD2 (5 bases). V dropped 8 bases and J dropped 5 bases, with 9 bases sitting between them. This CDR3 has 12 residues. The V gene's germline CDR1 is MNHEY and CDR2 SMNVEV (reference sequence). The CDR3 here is CASGRRTGELFF. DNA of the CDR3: TGTGCCAGCGGTCGGAGGACCGGGGAGCTGTTTTTT.

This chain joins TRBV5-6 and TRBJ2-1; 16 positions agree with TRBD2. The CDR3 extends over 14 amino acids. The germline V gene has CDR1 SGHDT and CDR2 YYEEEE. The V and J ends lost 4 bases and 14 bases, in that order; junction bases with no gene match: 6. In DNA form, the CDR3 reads TGTGCCAGCAGCACAGGGACTAGCGGGGGGGCAGAGTTCTTC. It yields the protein CASSTGTSGGAEFF.

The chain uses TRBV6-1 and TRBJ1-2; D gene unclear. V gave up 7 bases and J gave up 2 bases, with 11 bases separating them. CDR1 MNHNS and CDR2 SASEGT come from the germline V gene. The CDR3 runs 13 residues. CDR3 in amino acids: CASTLDGNYGYTF. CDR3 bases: TGTGCCAGCACCCTGGACGGGAACTATGGCTACACCTTC.

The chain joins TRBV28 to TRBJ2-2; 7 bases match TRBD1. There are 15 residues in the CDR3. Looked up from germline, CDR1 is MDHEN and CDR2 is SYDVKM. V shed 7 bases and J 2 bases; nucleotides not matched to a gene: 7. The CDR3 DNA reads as TGTGCCAGCACCCGGGACAGCGGCAACACCGGGGAGCTGTTTTTT. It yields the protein CASTRDSGNTGELFF.

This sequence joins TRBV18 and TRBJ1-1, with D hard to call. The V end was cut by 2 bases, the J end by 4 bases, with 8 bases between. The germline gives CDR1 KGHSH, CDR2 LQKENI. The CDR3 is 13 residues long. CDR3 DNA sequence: TGTGCCAGCTCACCAGAGGCAAGCACTGAAGCTTTCTTT. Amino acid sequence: CASSPEASTEAFF.

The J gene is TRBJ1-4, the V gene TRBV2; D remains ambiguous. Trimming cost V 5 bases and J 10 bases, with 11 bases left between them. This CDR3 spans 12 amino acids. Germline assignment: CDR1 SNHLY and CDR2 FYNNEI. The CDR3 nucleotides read TGTGCCAGCAGTTCCCGTTCAGTAAAACTGTTTTTT. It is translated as CASSSRSVKLFF.

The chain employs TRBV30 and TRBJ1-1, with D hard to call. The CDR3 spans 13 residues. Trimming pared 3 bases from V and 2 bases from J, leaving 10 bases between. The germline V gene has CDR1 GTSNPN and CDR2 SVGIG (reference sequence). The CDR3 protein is CAWRLGINTEAFF. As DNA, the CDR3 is TGTGCCTGGAGATTAGGGATTAACACTGAAGCTTTCTTT.

Here the CDR3 DNA reads TGTGCCAGCACACCAGGGACAGGGGGAACAGATACGCAGTATTTT. Translated: CASTPGTGGTDTQYF. The chain carries TRBV5-4 and TRBJ2-3, with TRBD1 matching over 11 bases. Germline V gives CDR1 SGHNT, CDR2 YYREEE (reference sequence). Losses at the gene ends were 6 bases for V and 3 bases for J; bases not matched to a gene: 6. CDR3 size: 15 residues.

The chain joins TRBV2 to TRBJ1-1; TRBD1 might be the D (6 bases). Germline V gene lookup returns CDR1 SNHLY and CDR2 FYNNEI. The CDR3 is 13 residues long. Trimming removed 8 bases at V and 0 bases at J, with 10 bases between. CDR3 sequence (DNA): TGTGCCAGCCGAGGGGGAGTGAACACTGAAGCTTTCTTT. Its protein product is CASRGGVNTEAFF.

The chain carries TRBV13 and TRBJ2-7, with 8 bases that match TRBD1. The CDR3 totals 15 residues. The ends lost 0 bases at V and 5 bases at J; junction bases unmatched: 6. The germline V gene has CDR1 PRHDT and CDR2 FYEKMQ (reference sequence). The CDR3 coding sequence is TGTGCCAGCAGCTTAGGGGACAGGGCAATCCACGAGCAGTACTTC. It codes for CASSLGDRAIHEQYF. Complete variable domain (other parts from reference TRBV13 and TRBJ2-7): AAGVIQSPRHLIKEKRETATLKCYPIPRHDTVYWYQQGPGQDPQFLISFYEKMQSDKGSIPDRFSAQQFSDYHSELNMSSLELGDSALYFCASSLGDRAIHEQYFGPGTRLTVT.